The clone carrying this TCR beta chain appeared a few times. A junction boundary mismatches the germline segment, possibly from a read error. Generated by immunoSEQ multiplex PCR, the TCRdb table keeps only in-frame clones and is missing some. The sample shows 44,000 or so clones, approximately 84% of them seen only once. The entry originates in a study of OX40 agonist ivuxolimab in advanced cancers. This CDR3 has 13 residues. Germline CDR1 MNHEY, CDR2 SMNVEV (reference sequence). The TCR sequence derives from an adult with an advanced solid tumor such as melanoma, head and neck, liver or kidney cancer. The J gene is TRBJ2-7, the V gene TRBV27; 7 positions agree with TRBD1. Material: CD4+ or CD8+ T cells sorted from blood, obtained in a trial of the OX40 agonist ivuxolimab. The CDR3 region is CASSSNRGGPRDF. The CDR3 coding sequence is TGTGCCAGCAGTTCCAACAGGGGCGGTCCAAGGGACTTC.